The T cell receptor (beta chain) described here comes from a study of blood T cell repertoires in COVID-19. On the study more broadly: There were acute and convalescent COVID-19 samples, and they came from the United States, Italy and Spain.

Method: immunoSEQ multiplex PCR; TCRdb's copy keeps in-frame clones and lacks some. The table records a few hundred thousand clones, around 90% of them present only once. V was clipped by 1 base and J by 1 base, with 9 bases between them. Germline lookup yields CDR1 SGHAT and CDR2 FQDESV (reference sequence). The CDR3 loop spans 15 amino acids. The chain joins TRBV11-1 to TRBJ2-3, with D maybe TRBD2 (5 bases). This TCR came from a human donor in a cohort sampled during active COVID-19. Sequencing used peripheral blood. CDR3 region: CASSLEVSGTDTQYF. In nucleotides, the CDR3 is TGTGCCAGCAGCTTAGAGGTTAGCGGCACAGATACGCAGTATTTT.